These 4 T cell receptor beta chains were all obtained from the same sample, sequenced in a study of blood T cell repertoires in COVID-19. The assay was immunoSEQ multiplex PCR, and TCRdb's table has in-frame clones only and misses some. The sample lists under 350,000 clones; more than 80% were seen once. The sequenced material came from peripheral blood. Receptor source: a woman aged 25-40 years with COVID-19, enrolled during active disease.

This rearrangement joins TRBV4-1 to TRBJ1-2, with TRBD1 matching 9 bases. V lost 0 bases, J lost 2 bases, and 4 bases stayed unmatched. The germline CDR1 and CDR2 sequences are MGHRA and YSYEKL. The CDR3 runs to 16 residues. CDR3 sequence: CASSQDGTGKNYGYTF. The CDR3 DNA is TGCGCCAGCAGCCAAGATGGGACAGGGAAGAACTATGGCTACACCTTC.

The V call is TRBV5-1, the J call TRBJ2-3; the match to TRBD1 covers 10 bases. Looked up from germline, CDR1 is SGHRS and CDR2 is YFSETQ. V dropped 3 bases and J dropped 5; count of bases not matched to a gene: 9. The CDR3 runs to 16 residues. CDR3 protein: CASSWPRDRGQDTQYF. CDR3 nucleotides: TGCGCCAGCAGCTGGCCCCGAGACAGGGGGCAAGATACGCAGTATTTT.

The V and J genes are TRBV15 and TRBJ1-2; TRBD1 is a possible D gene (6 bases). Trimming removed 0 bases from V and 8 bases from J, with 10 bases in between. Looked up from germline, CDR1 is LNHNV and CDR2 is YYDKDF (reference sequence). This CDR3 contains 13 residues. CDR3 sequence (DNA): TGTGCCACCAGCAGAGATACAGGGAGAGGCTACACCTTC. Translation: CATSRDTGRGYTF.

The J gene is TRBJ1-3, the V gene TRBV3-1 (or the pseudogene TRBV3-2); 7 bases are a match to TRBD1. Germline V gene sequence: CDR1 LGHDT, CDR2 YNNKEL (reference sequence). This CDR3 is built from 15 residues. Trimming removed 4 bases from V and 0 bases from J; junction bases left unmatched: 3. In DNA form, the CDR3 reads TGTGCCAGCAGCCGACAGGGTAACTCTGGAAACACCATATATTTT. Residues: CASSRQGNSGNTIYF.